The 7 T cell receptor beta chains presented below share a single source sample, sequenced in a study of radiotherapy plus CTLA-4 blockade in lung cancer. The repertoire was sequenced with immunoSEQ multiplex PCR; TCRdb's copy has only in-frame clones and lacks some. The table shows approximately 35,000 clones, with more than 70% occurring only once. The material was peripheral blood, obtained from a patient treated with radiotherapy plus ipilimumab. The receptors come from a human donor with non-small cell lung cancer who had stable disease on radiotherapy plus ipilimumab.

The chain recombines TRBV5-4 with TRBJ1-2; the match to TRBD1 covers 9 bases. CDR1 and CDR2 (germline): SGHNT, YYREEE (reference sequence). Trimming removed 0 bases from V and 7 bases from J; junction bases left unmatched: 7. The CDR3 is 15 residues long. The CDR3 sequence is CASSLAETGGLGYTF. As DNA, the CDR3 is TGTGCCAGCAGCTTGGCCGAGACAGGGGGTCTTGGCTACACCTTC.

This chain links TRBV11-2 with TRBJ2-1; 11 nucleotides match TRBD2. V trimming: 4 bases; J trimming: 9 bases; junction bases outside the gene matches: 5. The CDR3 runs 14 residues. Looked up from germline, CDR1 is SGHAT and CDR2 is FQNNGV. CDR3 coding DNA: TGTGCCAGCAGCTCCACTAGCGGGAGAGGTGAGCAGTTCTTC. Amino acid sequence: CASSSTSGRGEQFF.

The CDR3, as DNA: TGTGCCAGCAGTACCATAGCGGCTAGCACAGATACGCAGTATTTT. Protein sequence: CASSTIAASTDTQYF. The gene calls are TRBV28 and TRBJ2-3; weak D call: TRBD2 (6 bases). The V end lost 5 bases, the J end lost 0 bases, and 12 bases lay between the germline ends. Germline-derived CDR1 and CDR2 are MDHEN and SYDVKM. This CDR3 has 15 amino acids.

The CDR3 loop is CSGGTGENIQYF. CDR3 in DNA: TGCAGCGGGGGGACAGGGGAAAACATTCAGTACTTC. The V and J genes are TRBV29-1 and TRBJ2-4, with TRBD1 identical over 10 bases. V was clipped by 7 bases and J by 5 bases; unmatched bases: 2. The CDR3 has 12 residues. Germline CDR1 and CDR2: SQVTM and ANQGSEA.

The chain couples TRBV7-9 to TRBJ2-1; D uncertain. CDR1 and CDR2 from the germline V gene are SEHNR and FQNEAQ (reference sequence). V was pared by 5 bases and J by 9 bases, with 8 bases between. This CDR3 has 11 residues. The CDR3 nucleotides read TGTGCCAGCAGCCTATCATCTGAGCAGTTCTTC. Its translation: CASSLSSEQFF. Complete variable domain (other parts from reference TRBV7-9 and TRBJ2-1): DTGVSQNPRHKITKRGQNVTFRCDPISEHNRLYWYRQTLGQGPEFLTYFQNEAQLEKSRLLSDRFSAERPKGSFSTLEIQRTEQGDSAMYLCASSLSSEQFFGPGTRLTVL.

This sequence joins TRBV19 and TRBJ2-7, with D possibly matching TRBD1 (6 bases). Germline values: CDR1 LNHDA, CDR2 SQIVND (reference sequence). This CDR3 has 16 residues. V was clipped by 5 bases and J by 1 base, with 18 bases between them. CDR3 nucleotide sequence: TGTGCCAGTAGTCCTATTGGGACAAGGGTGTCCTACGAGCAGTACTTC. This encodes CASSPIGTRVSYEQYF.

The chain combines TRBV7-2 with TRBJ2-3; 8 nucleotides align to TRBD2. The CDR3 loop spans 13 amino acids. Germline CDR1 reads SGHTA; CDR2 reads FQGNSA. V dropped 8 bases and J dropped 1; count of bases not matched to a gene: 2. The CDR3 coding sequence is TGTGCCAGCGGGCGGGGGGGCACAGATACGCAGTATTTT. Amino acids: CASGRGGTDTQYF.